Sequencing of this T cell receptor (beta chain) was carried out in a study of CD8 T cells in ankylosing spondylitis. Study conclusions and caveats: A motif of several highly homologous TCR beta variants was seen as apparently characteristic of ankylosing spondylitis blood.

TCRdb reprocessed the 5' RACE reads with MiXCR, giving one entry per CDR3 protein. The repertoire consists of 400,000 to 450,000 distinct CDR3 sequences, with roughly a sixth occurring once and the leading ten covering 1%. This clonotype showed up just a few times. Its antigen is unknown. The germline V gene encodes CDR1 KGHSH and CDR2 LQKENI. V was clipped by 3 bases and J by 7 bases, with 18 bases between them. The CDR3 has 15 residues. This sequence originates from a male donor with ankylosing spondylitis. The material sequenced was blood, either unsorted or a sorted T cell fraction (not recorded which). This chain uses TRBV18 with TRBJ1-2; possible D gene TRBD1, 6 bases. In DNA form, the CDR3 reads TGTGCCAGCTCACCCATGGCAGGGGAAATCGGTGGCTACACCTTC. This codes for CASSPMAGEIGGYTF.